These 24 T cell receptor beta chains share one sample of origin, sequenced in a study of blood T cells in healthy people across ages. Then a second PCR, running about 6 to 11 cycles, was carried out with a sample-barcoded 5' primer and a J-beta primer mix. TCRdb reprocessed the 5' RACE reads with MiXCR, giving one entry per CDR3 protein. The sample lists fewer than 700,000 distinct CDR3 sequences, 40% to 50% occurring once. Material: blood. The source is a man older than 75 in good health.

The gene calls are TRBV6-2 or TRBV6-3 and TRBJ2-7; D assignment may be TRBD1 or TRBD2 (6 bases each). The CDR3 length is 13 residues. Germline values: CDR1 MNHEY, CDR2 SVGEGT. The V end lost 8 bases, the J end lost 5 bases, and 16 bases lay between the germline ends. The CDR3 here is CASGGLALHEQYF. Here the CDR3 DNA reads TGTGCCAGCGGGGGGCTAGCTCTCCACGAGCAGTACTTC.

This clonotype has just a few counts. This chain connects TRBV7-3 to TRBJ2-1; TRBD1 matches at 9 bases. Trimming cost V 5 bases and J 7 bases; bases outside gene matches: 9. Germline V gene lookup returns CDR1 SGHTA and CDR2 FQGTGA. This CDR3 has 15 amino acids. CDR3 residues: CASSPGTGPKNEQFF. CDR3 sequence (DNA): TGTGCCAGCAGCCCCGGGACAGGGCCTAAGAATGAGCAGTTCTTC.

This clonotype was observed many times. CDR3 protein: CSFWLQETQYF. DNA of the CDR3: TGCAGTTTCTGGCTACAAGAGACCCAGTACTTC. This rearrangement joins TRBV20-1 to TRBJ2-5; D ambiguous. The V gene's germline CDR1 is DFQATT and CDR2 SNEGSKA (reference sequence). There are 11 residues in the CDR3. Deletions cut 8 bases from V and 2 bases from J, with 9 bases between.

The CDR3, as DNA: TGCAGCGTTGAAGACAGGGAGACCCAGTACTTC. Translated, it gives CSVEDRETQYF. The chain combines TRBV29-1 with TRBJ2-5; D is uncertain. The CDR3 sequence is 11 residues long. The V end was cut by 0 bases, the J end by 5 bases, with 4 bases between. Per the germline V gene, CDR1 is SQVTM and CDR2 is ANQGSEA. Full variable domain (missing parts from reference TRBV29-1 and TRBJ2-5): SAVISQKPSRDICQRGTSLTIQCQVDSQVTMMFWYRQQPGQSLTLIATANQGSEATYESGFVIDKFPISRPNLTFSTLTVSNMSPEDSSIYLCSVEDRETQYFGPGTRLLVL.

This clonotype was detected a few times. V is TRBV29-1 and J is TRBJ2-7; the match to TRBD2 covers 12 bases. The germline V gene encodes CDR1 SQVTM and CDR2 ANQGSEA. Trimming removed 7 bases from V and 3 bases from J; junction bases left unmatched: 7. The CDR3 contains 14 residues. Written as DNA, the CDR3 is TGCAGCGCCATACTAGCGGGGGGAAGCTACGAGCAGTACTTC. Its translation: CSAILAGGSYEQYF.

The genes are TRBV6-1 and TRBJ2-1; 11 nucleotides line up with TRBD2. This CDR3 comprises 17 residues. CDR1 is MNHNS, CDR2 SASEGT, per germline. The junction had 11 bases not matched to a gene; V was cut back by 0 bases and J by 10 bases. In DNA, the CDR3 is TGTGCCAGCAGTGAAGCTATACTAGCGGGAGATCGCCCGGAGCAGTTCTTC. As protein: CASSEAILAGDRPEQFF.

The chain has TRBV5-1 and TRBJ2-7; 7 bases are shared with TRBD2. The CDR3 contains 15 residues. Germline lookup yields CDR1 SGHRS and CDR2 YFSETQ. Unmatched junction bases numbered 13, after V lost 4 bases and J lost 6 bases. As DNA, the CDR3 is TGCGCCAGCAGCATCCGGCAGAGCGGGGCGACCGAGCAGTACTTC. It specifies CASSIRQSGATEQYF.

Note on this clonotype: A read error may produce the germline difference seen at one junction end. V and J are TRBV6-5 and TRBJ2-7; TRBD1 matches 10 bases. CDR3 size: 14 residues. Germline assignment: CDR1 MNHEY and CDR2 SVGAGI. This chain's CDR3 is CASSHSPGQGTQYF. The CDR3 nucleotides read TGTGCCAGCAGTCACTCTCCGGGACAGGGGACGCAGTACTTC.

The table lists this clonotype with many counts. The rearrangement uses TRBV12-3 or TRBV12-4 and TRBJ2-1; D is tentatively TRBD1 or TRBD2 (5 bases each). The CDR3 spans 15 residues. Between the trimmed V and J ends, which lost 4 bases and 0 bases, there was a span of 10 bases. The CDR3 sequence: CASSWDGSSYNEQFF. The CDR3 bases are TGTGCCAGCAGTTGGGACGGCAGCTCCTACAATGAGCAGTTCTTC.

This clonotype was counted a few times. V gene TRBV20-1 combines with J gene TRBJ2-7, with no clear D. V shed 0 bases and J shed 5 bases, with 11 bases lying between them. The CDR3 length is 13 residues. Germline CDR1 and CDR2: DFQATT and SNEGSKA (reference sequence). The CDR3 sequence: CSAREGKGHEQYF. The CDR3 DNA sequence: TGCAGTGCTAGAGAGGGGAAGGGCCACGAGCAGTACTTC.

The chain recombines TRBV20-1 with TRBJ2-7, with a weak D call TRBD2 (5 bases). V lost 2 bases and J lost 0, with 11 bases in between. The CDR3 sequence is 14 residues long. CDR1 and CDR2 (germline): DFQATT, SNEGSKA (reference sequence). DNA of the CDR3: TGCAGTGCTAGATCCAGCGGCGGCTCCTACGAGCAGTACTTC. Protein product: CSARSSGGSYEQYF.

The CDR3 sequence: CSARDPWTSTNEQYF. The CDR3 region has the DNA TGCAGTGCTAGAGACCCTTGGACTAGTACCAATGAGCAGTACTTC. This sequence joins TRBV20-1 and TRBJ2-5; 7 nucleotides agree with TRBD2. CDR1 is DFQATT, CDR2 SNEGSKA, per germline (reference sequence). There are 15 residues in the CDR3. The trim removed 0 bases at V and 11 bases at J, leaving 15 bases unmatched.

The chain is built from TRBV7-9 and TRBJ2-7, with D possibly TRBD2 on 6 matching bases. The V end was cut by 5 bases, the J end by 2 bases, with 10 bases between. The CDR3 spans 13 residues. Germline CDR1 SEHNR, CDR2 FQNEAQ (reference sequence). In DNA, the CDR3 is TGTGCCAGCAGCGGGGAGGTTGCCTACGAGCAGTACTTC. This codes for CASSGEVAYEQYF.

The rearrangement links TRBV20-1 to TRBJ2-3, with 7 nucleotides matching TRBD2. Trimming at V came to 3 bases and at J to 4 bases, leaving 10 bases not matched to a gene. Germline CDR1 DFQATT, CDR2 SNEGSKA (reference sequence). The CDR3 is 15 amino acids. CDR3 nucleotides: TGCAGTGCTAGTCACCCGGGACTAAATTCAGATACGCAGTATTTT. Its protein is CSASHPGLNSDTQYF.

The chain carries TRBV2 and TRBJ2-7; the match to TRBD2 covers 13 bases. Per the germline V gene, CDR1 is SNHLY and CDR2 is FYNNEI. The ends lost 0 bases at V and 1 base at J; junction bases unmatched: 6. The CDR3 loop spans 18 amino acids. CDR3 region: CASSEAELTSGGSYEQYF. CDR3 DNA sequence: TGTGCCAGCAGTGAAGCAGAACTGACTAGCGGGGGGTCCTACGAGCAGTACTTC.

The chain employs TRBV7-9 and TRBJ1-4; 8 nucleotides align to TRBD1. V shed 5 bases and J 4 bases; nucleotides not matched to a gene: 12. Germline CDR1 reads SEHNR; CDR2 reads FQNEAQ (reference sequence). The CDR3 spans 17 residues. For the CDR3, the DNA is TGTGCCAGCAGCGTACTGGACAGGGACCGCCTTAATGAAAAACTGTTTTTT. It encodes CASSVLDRDRLNEKLFF.

This clonotype showed up many times. The CDR3 is CASSQTGPAVYEQYF. CDR3 bases: TGTGCCAGCAGCCAGACAGGGCCGGCGGTCTACGAGCAGTACTTC. This chain joins TRBV7-9 and TRBJ2-7; 7 bases are a match to TRBD1. V lost 5 bases to trimming and J lost 3 bases; unmatched junction nucleotides: 10. The germline V gene has CDR1 SEHNR and CDR2 FQNEAQ (reference sequence). The CDR3 length is 15 residues.

This clonotype was seen only a few times. The chain has TRBV2 and TRBJ2-5, with TRBD2 matching over 8 bases. The CDR3 spans 15 residues. Germline CDR1 reads SNHLY; CDR2 reads FYNNEI. V shed 6 bases and J 2 bases; nucleotides not matched to a gene: 8. CDR3 DNA sequence: TGTGCCAGCAGGAGAACTAGCGGTGCACAAGAGACCCAGTACTTC. Residues: CASRRTSGAQETQYF.

The rearrangement uses TRBV4-3 and TRBJ2-5; either TRBD1 or TRBD2 may fit D (5 bases each). In germline, CDR1 is LGHNA, CDR2 YSLEER. The length of the CDR3 is 14 residues. Trimming took off 0 bases at V and 4 bases at J, with 9 bases between the two ends. CDR3: CASSQDAGTETQYF. CDR3 bases: TGCGCCAGCAGCCAAGATGCAGGGACAGAGACCCAGTACTTC.

The sample holds a few counts of this clonotype. V gene TRBV10-3 combines with J gene TRBJ2-7, with 14 bases aligning to TRBD2. Per the germline V gene, CDR1 is ENHRY and CDR2 is SYGVKD. The CDR3 loop spans 17 amino acids. The V and J ends lost 4 bases and 6 bases, in that order; junction bases with no gene match: 11. Written as DNA, the CDR3 is TGTGCCATCAGTGGGACTAGCGGGGGGCCCCTGTCTACCGAGCAGTACTTC. Its translation is CAISGTSGGPLSTEQYF.

The chain carries TRBV20-1 and TRBJ2-7; perhaps TRBD1 as D (6 bases). The DNA end favors TRBJ2-5, so the J call may be wrong. Looked up from germline, CDR1 is DFQATT and CDR2 is SNEGSKA (reference sequence). There are 13 residues in the CDR3. The chain's CDR3 is CSARVTGRETQYF. The CDR3 DNA sequence: TGCAGTGCTAGAGTGACAGGACGAGAGACCCAGTACTTC.

The chain employs TRBV7-2 and TRBJ2-7, with D uncertain. Germline-derived CDR1 and CDR2 are SGHTA and FQGNSA. This CDR3 is 12 amino acids long. Trimming stripped 2 bases from V and 6 bases from J, with 8 bases between. Written as DNA, the CDR3 is TGTGCCAGCAGCTTAAGGGTAGGCGAGCAGTACTTC. Residues: CASSLRVGEQYF.

The chain couples TRBV7-9 to TRBJ2-3; either TRBD1 or TRBD2 may supply D (5 bases each). The CDR3 contains 15 residues. V was trimmed by 5 bases and J by 0 bases, leaving 12 bases between them. Germline V gene lookup returns CDR1 SEHNR and CDR2 FQNEAQ (reference sequence). The CDR3 nucleotides are TGTGCCAGCAGCCCGGTGGGACGCAGCACAGATACGCAGTATTTT. Protein product: CASSPVGRSTDTQYF.

Comments on this clonotype: A much larger clone differs from this one at a single base, so this may be a read error. The rearrangement uses TRBV6-5 and TRBJ2-5; 12 bases map to TRBD1. Trimming removed 0 bases from V and 11 bases from J; junction bases left unmatched: 16. Germline V gives CDR1 MNHEY, CDR2 SVGAGI. This CDR3 contains 18 residues. Here the CDR3 reads CASSYSGTGGRRYNEQYF. The CDR3 DNA reads as TGTGCCAGCAGTTACTCGGGGACAGGGGGCAGGAGGTACAATGAGCAGTACTTC.